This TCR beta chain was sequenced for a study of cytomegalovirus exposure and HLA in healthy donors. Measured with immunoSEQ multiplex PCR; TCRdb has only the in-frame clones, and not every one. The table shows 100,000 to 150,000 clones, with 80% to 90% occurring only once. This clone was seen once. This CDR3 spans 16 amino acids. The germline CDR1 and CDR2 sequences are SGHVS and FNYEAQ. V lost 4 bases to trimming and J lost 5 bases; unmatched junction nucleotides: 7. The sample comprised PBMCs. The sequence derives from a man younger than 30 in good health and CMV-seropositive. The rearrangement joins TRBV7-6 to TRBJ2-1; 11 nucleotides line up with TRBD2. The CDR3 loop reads CASSWSSGGPNNEQFF. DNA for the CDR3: TGTGCCAGCAGCTGGTCTAGCGGGGGGCCCAACAATGAGCAGTTCTTC.